Sequencing of this T cell receptor beta chain was carried out in a study of T cells expressing NK-cell markers (dated by TCRdb to between 2020 and 2021). With respect to the entire study: In sorted CD3+CD56+NKG2C+, CD3+CD56+NKG2C- and CD3+CD56-NKG2C+ T-cell subsets from roughly 8 donors, TCR beta-chain repertoires were profiled. Seven of the eight sequenced donors were HCMV-seropositive and one was HCMV-seronegative. Libraries were sequenced as 2 x 150 bp reads on Illumina HiSeq 2000/2500, MiSeq or NextSeq. All eight donors whose samples were sequenced were randomly selected healthy volunteers, three of them men and five women. Results and caveats for the whole study, not just this receptor: In about 6 donors, the dominant CD3+CD56+NKG2C+ clonotypes were found to rank among the top 10 CD8+ clonotypes and to make up roughly 1.0-7.0% of CD8+ T cells. Whether the expanded NKG2C-expressing T cell clones were specific for HCMV antigens remained unclear. Those dominant clonotypes were again the most abundant among CD3+CD56-NKG2C+ cells in four donors, at roughly 25-60.1%.

According to the germline V gene, CDR1 reads ENHRY and CDR2 reads SYGVKD. Its CDR3 holds 14 amino acids, cysteine through phenylalanine. No DNA appears here. Turning to this clonotype: What antigen it recognizes has not been identified.

To determine HCMV serostatus, a commercial ELISA kit was used to detect HCMV-specific IgG in serum. Peripheral blood mononuclear cells were isolated from blood by Ficoll density gradient centrifugation. The data were produced on an Illumina HiSeq 2000. 5'RACE template switching, by which a universal primer site and unique molecular identifiers were added, was used to make TCR beta cDNA libraries. cDNA synthesis was primed from the TCR beta constant segment, followed by two successive PCR amplification steps. As for the authors' bioinformatics: MIGEC was used to demultiplex reads and group reads by UMI, and MiTCR was used to assemble and quantify clonotypes. To exclude erroneous sequences, any TCR cDNA sequence not supported by at least two reads was discarded. Downstream repertoire analysis used the tcR package, and clonotypes were matched across fractions by CDR3 nucleotide sequence plus V segment. VDJmatch was used to annotate antigen specificity against VDJdb, with one amino acid substitution in CDR3 permitted. After TCRdb reprocessed the reads, each CDR3 protein sequence was kept as one row, without DNA. TCRdb, rather than the study authors, made the V and J calls. The table kept for this sample lists some 390,000 distinct CDR3 sequences. Roughly a tenth of the sample belongs to the ten largest clones.

Sequences were obtained from blood T cells: a sorted CD56 or NKG2C T cell subset, CD4+ or CD8+ T cells, or bulk PBMC T cells (not recorded which). The TCR comes from a woman aged 45 to 65 in good health. Donor details come from another sample of the same person, matched by shared clones. The rearranged segments are TRBV10-3 and TRBJ1-1; checking the TCRdb D call of TRBD1 is not possible without DNA. The CDR3 in this case is CAIRIMGTGTEAFF.